This T cell receptor (beta chain) was captured in a study of T-cell memory formation after mild COVID-19. This clonotype occurred many times. The CDR3 is 14 residues long. Trimming took 4 bases from V and 6 from J, leaving 14 bases between them. The germline V gene has CDR1 KGHDR and CDR2 SFDVKD. Via MiXCR, TCRdb re-called the 5' RACE reads, giving one row per CDR3 protein. Among tens of thousands of distinct CDR3 sequences listed, more than 15% were seen once. The sample was PBMCs or a T cell subset sorted from them (not recorded which). This TCR came from an adult who had mild COVID-19 (a few samples of this study predate the infection). Cell type and time point are not known. The chain combines TRBV24-1 with TRBJ1-2; D is unclear. The DNA for the CDR3 is TGTGCCACCAGTGACGCGAGGACTGTGGATGGCTACACCTTC. As protein: CATSDARTVDGYTF.